This is a list of T cell receptor beta chains from one sample in a study of shared clonotypes between healthy human individuals. Clones were sequenced by immunoSEQ multiplex PCR, and TCRdb holds only the in-frame ones, with some missing. The sample lists fewer than 650,000 clones; roughly four fifths were seen once. Input material: PBMCs. The receptors originated from a woman in her thirties or forties in good health. Some clones in this sample may be carry-over from other donors' samples. CDR3s leave out the opening cysteine and the closing phenylalanine or tryptophan. Not every row has a clone size; where given, it reads once, few, many or a size class.

j_call v_call clone_size cdr3_length cdr3_aa
TRBJ2-7 TRBV28 . 12 ASSLPGTSFFQY
TRBJ2-7 TRBV7-2 . 11 ASSRTTTPEQY
TRBJ1-2 TRBV15 . 12 ATSRPGQHYGYT
TRBJ2-7 TRBV6-1 once 16 ASSDTSGRALTLYEQY
TRBJ1-2 TRBV6-1 once 13 ASSESEGAISGYT
TRBJ2-6 TRBV19 . 13 ASRGLTSGANVLT
TRBJ1-3 TRBV12-5 . 14 ASGPREGLSGNTIY
TRBJ2-3 TRBV29-1 . 12 SVAAGEGADTQY
TRBJ2-3 TRBV15 . 17 ATSRDYGPGWASTDTQY
TRBJ2-4 TRBV18 . 14 ASSIKGELAKNIQY
TRBJ1-4 TRBV10-2 . 13 ASRDVLKGHEKLF
TRBJ1-2 TRBV6-4 many 13 ASSDTGQGMDGYT
TRBJ2-3 TRBV6-1 . 11 ANQAGATDTQY
TRBJ2-1 TRBV6-5 . 11 ASRGSSYNEQF
TRBJ1-5 TRBV27 . 10 ASKGVGQPKH
TRBJ2-5 TRBV6-6 . 10 ASSPVEETQY
TRBJ2-7 TRBV5-1 . 11 ASRGSRVYEQY